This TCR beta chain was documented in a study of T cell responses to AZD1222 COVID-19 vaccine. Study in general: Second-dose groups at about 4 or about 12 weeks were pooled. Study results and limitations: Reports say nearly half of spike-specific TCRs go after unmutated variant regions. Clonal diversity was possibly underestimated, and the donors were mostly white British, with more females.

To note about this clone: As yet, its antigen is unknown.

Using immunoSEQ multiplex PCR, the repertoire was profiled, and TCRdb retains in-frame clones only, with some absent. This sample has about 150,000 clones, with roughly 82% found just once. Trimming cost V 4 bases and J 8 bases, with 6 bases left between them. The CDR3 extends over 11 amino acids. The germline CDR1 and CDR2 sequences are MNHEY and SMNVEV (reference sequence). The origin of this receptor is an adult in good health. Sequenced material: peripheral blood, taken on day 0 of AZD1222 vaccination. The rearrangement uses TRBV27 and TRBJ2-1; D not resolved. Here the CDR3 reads CASSWLDEQFF. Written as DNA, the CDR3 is TGTGCCAGCAGTTGGCTAGATGAGCAGTTCTTC.